Each of the 2 T cell receptor beta chains below was sequenced from the same sample in a study of T cells in Graves' hyperthyroidism and ophthalmopathy. RNA transcripts gave rise to amplified TCR beta CDR3 regions. During a first-round RT-PCR of the TCR CDR3, the HTBI primer set was used. MiXCR was run by TCRdb on the multiplex PCR reads, yielding one entry per CDR3 protein. The sample records hundreds of thousands of distinct CDR3 sequences, around 16% being singletons. The sample consisted of blood. Every receptor here comes from a woman aged 30 to 39 with Graves' hyperthyroidism.

The rearrangement uses TRBV12-3 or TRBV12-4 and TRBJ2-7, with 7 bases that match TRBD2. The CDR3 extends over 14 amino acids. Trimming cost V 3 bases and J 6 bases; bases outside gene matches: 8. CDR3 DNA sequence: TGTGCCAGCAGTTTGCTAGCGGCCTATTCCGAGCAGTACTTC. Protein product: CASSLLAAYSEQYF.

This clonotype has a handful of counts. V and J are TRBV6-6 and TRBJ1-2, with a weak D call TRBD1 (5 bases). The CDR3 runs to 15 residues. The V and J ends lost 2 bases and 2 bases respectively, with 12 bases between them. CDR1 MNHNY and CDR2 SVGAGI come from the germline V gene (reference sequence). The CDR3 is CASSYGGKTNYGYTF. The CDR3 nucleotides are TGTGCCAGCAGTTACGGGGGGAAAACGAACTATGGCTACACCTTC.